These 11 T cell receptor beta chains share one sample of origin, sequenced in a study of beta chain bispecific antibodies for T cell cancers. Their antigen targets remain unknown. TCRdb reanalysed the 5' RACE reads using MiXCR and keeps one entry per CDR3 protein. The data contain tens of thousands of distinct CDR3 sequences, around 2% of them singletons. Blood mononuclear cells were expanded for around three days using either OKT3 anti-CD3 antibody or CD3/CD28 beads. General study findings and limits: Versus anti-CD19, anti-TRBV12 exposure cut the TRBV12-3 share of TRBV signal by approximately 99%. Most targeted TRBV signal came from the leukemia cell line cells, not normal T cells.

This specimen consisted of healthy donor T cells cultured with leukemia cells, obtained from a culture containing a bispecific antibody targeting TCR Vbeta12. The receptor set was obtained from a human donor in good health. Some clones in this sample may be carry-over from other donors' samples.

This clonotype is judged medium-sized. The chain combines TRBV6-5 with TRBJ2-3, with TRBD2 matching over 14 bases. The germline V gene encodes CDR1 MNHEY and CDR2 SVGAGI. With 2 bases clipped from V and 1 base from J, the junction kept 8 bases outside the gene matches. The CDR3 loop spans 19 amino acids. CDR3 coding DNA: TGTGCCAGCAGTTACACCGGACTAGCGGGGGGCCCGCGCACAGATACGCAGTATTTT. Its protein product is CASSYTGLAGGPRTDTQYF.

This clonotype has a count of ten or more. The chain carries TRBV6-1 and TRBJ2-7, with D possibly TRBD1 on 5 matching bases. Trimming removed 10 bases at V and 1 base at J, with 11 bases between. Germline-derived CDR1 and CDR2 are MNHNS and SASEGT. The CDR3 consists of 12 residues. CDR3 region: CAIRQKSYEQYF. CDR3 DNA: TGTGCCATCCGACAGAAATCCTACGAGCAGTACTTC.

By share, this clonotype ranks as medium-sized (0.01 to 0.1%). The chain has TRBV4-1 and TRBJ2-7; D not resolved. V lost 0 bases and J 4 bases, leaving 13 bases between the germline ends. Germline CDR1 MGHRA, CDR2 YSYEKL. The CDR3 contains 15 residues. CDR3 bases: TGCGCCAGCAGCCAAGATTCCCAGGATCCTTACGAGCAGTACTTC. Its protein product is CASSQDSQDPYEQYF.

This clonotype is judged medium-sized. The chain joins TRBV27 to TRBJ2-7, with D perhaps TRBD1 (5 bases). V was cut by 3 bases and J by 5 bases, with 11 bases left in between. Germline V gene lookup returns CDR1 MNHEY and CDR2 SMNVEV (reference sequence). CDR3 length: 13 residues. In DNA, the CDR3 is TGTGCCAGCAGTTTGCAGGGTATAGACGAGCAGTACTTC. Protein: CASSLQGIDEQYF.

This clonotype has a count of ten or more. V and J are TRBV5-1 and TRBJ2-5; TRBD1 or TRBD2 may be the D gene (5 bases each). Germline assignment: CDR1 SGHRS and CDR2 YFSETQ. The CDR3 extends over 14 amino acids. The V end lost 0 bases, the J end lost 1 base, and 7 bases lay between the germline ends. The CDR3 sequence is CASSLGGVQETQYF. As DNA, the CDR3 is TGCGCCAGCAGCTTGGGAGGGGTCCAAGAGACCCAGTACTTC.

Ten or more counts support this clonotype. The chain is built from TRBV5-1 and TRBJ2-5; 13 positions match TRBD2. This CDR3 is 15 amino acids long. In germline, CDR1 is SGHRS, CDR2 YFSETQ. J was trimmed by 2 bases and V by 4 bases; bases with no gene match: 2. CDR3 sequence reads: CASSPLAGGQETQYF. The CDR3 bases are TGCGCCAGCAGCCCACTAGCGGGGGGGCAAGAGACCCAGTACTTC.

This clonotype has at least ten counts. This chain connects TRBV20-1 to TRBJ2-7, with TRBD2 identical over 7 bases. This CDR3 has 17 residues. The germline V gene has CDR1 DFQATT and CDR2 SNEGSKA (reference sequence). The V segment lost 2 bases and the J segment 4 bases; nucleotides outside the gene matches: 17. The CDR3 DNA follows: TGCAGTGCTAGACCAAGATATTCTAGCGGCTTCGCTTACGAGCAGTACTTC. Residues: CSARPRYSSGFAYEQYF.

This clonotype has ten or more counts. J is TRBJ2-7 and V is TRBV7-9; tentative D call: TRBD1 (6 bases). Trimming took 5 bases from V and 2 from J, leaving 13 bases between them. This CDR3 has 14 residues. Germline CDR1 reads SEHNR; CDR2 reads FQNEAQ (reference sequence). The CDR3 sequence is CASSKSDRAYEQYF. The CDR3 DNA is TGTGCCAGCAGCAAGTCGGACAGAGCCTACGAGCAGTACTTC.

This clonotype was seen repeatedly, ten times or more. V gene TRBV7-8 combines with J gene TRBJ2-2; 8 bases align to TRBD2. CDR1 is SGHVS and CDR2 is FQNEAQ in the germline V gene. Losses at the gene ends were 4 bases for V and 3 bases for J; bases not matched to a gene: 10. This CDR3 contains 17 residues. This CDR3 reads CASSSISGTRDTGELFF. The CDR3 DNA reads TGTGCCAGCAGCTCGATATCCGGGACTAGGGACACCGGGGAGCTGTTTTTT.

This clonotype was counted many times. The genes are TRBV28 and TRBJ1-3; D is possibly TRBD1 (6 bases). With 5 bases removed from V and 2 bases from J, the gap between germline ends came to 10 bases. Germline V gives CDR1 MDHEN, CDR2 SYDVKM. CDR3 size: 14 residues. The CDR3 sequence: CASSRGAAGNTIYF. The CDR3 nucleotides are TGTGCCAGCAGTCGGGGGGCAGCTGGAAACACCATATATTTT.

In this sample, this clonotype turned up many times. The chain joins TRBV3-1 to TRBJ2-1, with D unresolved. This CDR3 comprises 12 residues. Germline lookup yields CDR1 LGHDT and CDR2 YNNKEL (reference sequence). V lost 1 base and J 8 bases, leaving 6 bases between the germline ends. The CDR3 protein is CASSQGIYEQFF. The CDR3 DNA reads TGTGCCAGCAGCCAAGGGATCTATGAGCAGTTCTTC.